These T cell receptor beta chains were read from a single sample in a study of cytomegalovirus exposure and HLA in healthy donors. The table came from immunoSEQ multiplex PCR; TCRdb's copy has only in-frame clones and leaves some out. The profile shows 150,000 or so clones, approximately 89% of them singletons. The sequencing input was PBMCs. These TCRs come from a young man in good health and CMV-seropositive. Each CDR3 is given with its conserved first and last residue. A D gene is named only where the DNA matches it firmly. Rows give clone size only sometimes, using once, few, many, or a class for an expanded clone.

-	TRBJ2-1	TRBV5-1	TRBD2	TGCGCCAGCAGCTCCTCTAGCGGGAGCTACAATGGGCAGTTCTTC	CASSSSSGSYNGQFF
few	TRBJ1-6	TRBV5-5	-	TGTGCCAGCAGCTTGGACGAGCCCCCCCTCCACTTT	CASSLDEPPLHF
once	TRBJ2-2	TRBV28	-	TGTGCCAGCAGTCCATCGGGGAGCGGGAACACCGGGGAGCTGTTTTTT	CASSPSGSGNTGELFF
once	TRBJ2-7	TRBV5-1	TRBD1	TGCGCCAGCAGCTCACTTCCGGGACAGGGTAGCGAGCAGTACTTC	CASSSLPGQGSEQYF
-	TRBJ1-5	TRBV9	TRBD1	TGTGCCAGCAGCGTAGCCCGGCCGGGACAGGGCTCTAATCAGCCCCAGCATTTT	CASSVARPGQGSNQPQHF
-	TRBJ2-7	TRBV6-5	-	TGTGCCAGCAGTTACTCCGCGGACTCCTACGAGCAGTACTTC	CASSYSADSYEQYF
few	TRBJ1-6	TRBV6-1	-	TGTGCCAGCAGTGAAGCGCTCGGCTATAATTCACCCCTCCACTTT	CASSEALGYNSPLHF
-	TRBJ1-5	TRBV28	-	TGTGCCAGCAGTTTAGTTACAGGTAATCAGCCCCAGCATTTT	CASSLVTGNQPQHF
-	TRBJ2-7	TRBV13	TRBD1	TGTGCCAGCAGCCTCGGTAGGGGGCTCGAGCAGTACTTC	CASSLGRGLEQYF
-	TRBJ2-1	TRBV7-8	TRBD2	TGTGCCAGCAGCCCCCCCGGGACTAGTCTCAATGAGCAGTTCTTC	CASSPPGTSLNEQFF
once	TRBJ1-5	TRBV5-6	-	TGTGCCAGCAGCTCTCTTAATCAGCCCCAGCATTTT	CASSSLNQPQHF
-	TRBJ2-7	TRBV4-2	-	TGTGCCAGCAGCTGGGGGCACGAGCAGTACTTC	CASSWGHEQYF
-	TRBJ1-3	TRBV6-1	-	TGTGCCAGCAGTGAAGGACAATCCTCTGGAAACACCATATATTTT	CASSEGQSSGNTIYF
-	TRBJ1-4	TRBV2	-	TGTGCCAGCAGTGGGGATAGGGGTCAAGAAAAACTGTTTTTT	CASSGDRGQEKLFF
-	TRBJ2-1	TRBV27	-	TGTGCCAGCAGTCAGGTGGTAGGAAGCTCCTACAATGAGCAGTTCTTC	CASSQVVGSSYNEQFF
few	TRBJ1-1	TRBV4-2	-	TGTGCCAGCAGCCAAGAGCAGGTTCTACGGACTGAAGCTTTCTTT	CASSQEQVLRTEAFF
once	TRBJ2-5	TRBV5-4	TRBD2	TGTGCCAGCAGCCTAGCGGGAGAGGAGGAGACCCAGTACTTC	CASSLAGEEETQYF
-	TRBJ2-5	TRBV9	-	TGTGCCAGCAGCATCGGGACTGAAGTAAAGACCCAGTACTTC	CASSIGTEVKTQYF
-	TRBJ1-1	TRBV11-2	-	TGTGCCAGCAGCTTACGCGTAGGGGTTCGCTTGAACACTGAAGCTTTCTTT	CASSLRVGVRLNTEAFF
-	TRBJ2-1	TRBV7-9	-	TGTGCCGCTATTGAGCTAAACTACAATGAGCAGTTCTTC	CAAIELNYNEQFF
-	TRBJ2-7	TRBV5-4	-	TGTGCCAGCAGCTGGACCTCTAGCGCCGAGCAGTACTTC	CASSWTSSAEQYF
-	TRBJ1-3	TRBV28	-	TGTGCCAGCACCGATGGGGGGTTCAACTCCAACACCATATATTTT	CASTDGGFNSNTIYF
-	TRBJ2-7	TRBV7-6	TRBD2	TGTGCCAGCAGCGACGGGGGGGGCACCTACGAGCAGTACTTC	CASSDGGGTYEQYF
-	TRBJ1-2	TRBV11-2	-	TGTGCCAGCAGCCAGACACGCTATGGCTACACCTTC	CASSQTRYGYTF
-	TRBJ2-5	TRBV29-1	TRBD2	TGCAGCGTTGTGTTTAGCGGGAGTCGAGTGGGGGGGACCCAGTACTTC	CSVVFSGSRVGGTQYF
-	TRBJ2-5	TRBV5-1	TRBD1	TGCGCCAGCAGCGTTGGGACAGGGGAGACCCAGTACTTC	CASSVGTGETQYF
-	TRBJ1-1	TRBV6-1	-	TGTGCCAGCAGTGCCCAGGATAACACTGAAGCTTTCTTT	CASSAQDNTEAFF
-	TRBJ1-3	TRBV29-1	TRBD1	TGCAGCGTTGAAGATAGGGACAGGGGGGGAAACACCATATATTTT	CSVEDRDRGGNTIYF
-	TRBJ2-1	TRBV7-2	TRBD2	TGTGCCAGCAGCTCACGACTAGCGGTTAATTACAATGAGCAGTTCTTC	CASSSRLAVNYNEQFF
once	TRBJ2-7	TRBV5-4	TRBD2	TGTGCCAGCAGCCCTGGACTAGCGGGAGGAGGGGTTTACGAGCAGTACTTC	CASSPGLAGGGVYEQYF
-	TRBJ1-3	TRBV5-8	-	TGTGCCAGCAGCCGGCGACAGGCGACGGGAAACACCATATATTTT	CASSRRQATGNTIYF
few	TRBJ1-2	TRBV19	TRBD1	TGTGCCAGTAAGAGGGACAGCCTTTCCAACTATGGCTACACCTTC	CASKRDSLSNYGYTF
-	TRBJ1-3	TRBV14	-	TGTGCCAGCAGCCTACCCAGGTCCTCCTCTGGAAACACCATATATTTT	CASSLPRSSSGNTIYF
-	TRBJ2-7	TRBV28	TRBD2	TGTGCCAGCACTTTTCGGGAGGGTCCCTACGAGCAGTACTTC	CASTFREGPYEQYF
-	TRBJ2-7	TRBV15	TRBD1	TGTGCCACCAGCATAGTCCCGGACAGGGCCGAGCAGTACTTC	CATSIVPDRAEQYF
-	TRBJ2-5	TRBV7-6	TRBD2	TGTGCCAGCAGCCAGCTAGCGGGTGGAGAGACCCAGTACTTC	CASSQLAGGETQYF
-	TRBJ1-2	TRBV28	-	TGTGCCAGCAGTTCCGGGGGGGGCGGAAACTATGGCTACACCTTC	CASSSGGGGNYGYTF
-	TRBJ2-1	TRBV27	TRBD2	TGTGCCAGCAGTCCCAGACTAGCGGGGGGGCTATTAGTGCAAGGGCAGTTCTTC	CASSPRLAGGLLVQGQFF
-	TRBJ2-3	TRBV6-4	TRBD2	TGTGCCAGCAGTGAGCTAGCGGGAGCGGCAGATACGCAGTATTTT	CASSELAGAADTQYF
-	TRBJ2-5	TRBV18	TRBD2	TGTGCCAGCTCACCAGGGAGGGAAGCGGGAGAGACCCAGTACTTC	CASSPGREAGETQYF
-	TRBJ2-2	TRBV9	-	TGTGCCAGCAGCGGGCAAGGGGAGCTGTTTTTT	CASSGQGELFF